The 21 T cell receptor beta chains listed next were all sequenced from one sample in a study of cytomegalovirus exposure and HLA in healthy donors. Produced via immunoSEQ multiplex PCR; TCRdb's table is partial and in-frame only. The data hold over 80,000 clones, with around 84% observed a single time. Input material: PBMCs. The receptors derive from a young man in good health and CMV-seropositive.

The rearrangement uses TRBV19 and TRBJ2-1; 7 nucleotides align to TRBD1. Germline loops: CDR1 LNHDA, CDR2 SQIVND (reference sequence). The CDR3 extends over 15 amino acids. Germline trimming cut 5 bases from V and 4 bases from J; bases unmatched to any gene: 8. The CDR3 region is CASSSRDSPYNEQFF. CDR3 nucleotides: TGTGCCAGTAGTTCCCGGGACAGCCCATACAATGAGCAGTTCTTC.

The CDR3 region has the DNA TGTGCCAGCAGCCAAGTAATGAGCGATGTACCTGACTACGAGCAGTACTTC. It translates to CASSQVMSDVPDYEQYF. V is TRBV4-2 and J is TRBJ2-7; D uncertain. The V gene's germline CDR1 is LGHNA and CDR2 YNFKEQ. The CDR3 extends over 17 amino acids. V lost 1 base, J lost 3 bases, and 19 bases lay in between.

The CDR3 region has the DNA TGTGCCAGCAGCTTCGCCAGCGGGCTAGCGCAGAGCTCCTACAATGAGCAGTTCTTC. Its translation is CASSFASGLAQSSYNEQFF. This chain joins TRBV7-6 and TRBJ2-1; tentatively, D is TRBD2 (6 bases). This CDR3 contains 19 residues. From germline, CDR1 is SGHVS and CDR2 FNYEAQ. V lost 3 bases to trimming and J lost 0 bases, with 21 bases between them.

The chain has TRBV9 and TRBJ2-2; 9 bases line up with TRBD1. Germline loops: CDR1 SGDLS, CDR2 YYNGEE. This CDR3 is 15 amino acids long. The V gene end was trimmed by 3 bases and the J gene end by 6 bases; junction bases not matched to a gene: 6. The CDR3 DNA is TGTGCCAGCAGCGCCGAACAGGGGGCCGCCGGGGAGCTGTTTTTT. Encoded protein: CASSAEQGAAGELFF.

The V gene is TRBV6-5, the J gene TRBJ2-6; D is unresolved. The CDR3 loop spans 15 amino acids. Germline CDR1 is MNHEY and CDR2 is SVGAGI. Trimming cost V 5 bases and J 0 bases, with 8 bases left between them. This CDR3 reads CASSIYSSGANVLTF. The DNA of the CDR3 is TGTGCCAGCAGTATATACAGCTCTGGGGCCAACGTCCTGACTTTC.

V is TRBV29-1 and J is TRBJ2-2, with 7 bases aligning to TRBD1. The CDR3 loop spans 14 amino acids. Trimming removed 6 bases from V and 1 base from J; junction bases left unmatched: 5. Germline V gene data show CDR1 as SQVTM and CDR2 as ANQGSEA. CDR3 protein: CSVPDRENTGELFF. The DNA for the CDR3 is TGCAGCGTCCCAGACAGGGAGAACACCGGGGAGCTGTTTTTT.

This sequence joins TRBV5-1 and TRBJ1-3; TRBD1 might be the D (6 bases). The CDR3 runs to 14 residues. Trimming removed 0 bases from V and 4 bases from J, with 8 bases in between. CDR1 and CDR2 (germline): SGHRS, YFSETQ. The CDR3 DNA reads TGCGCCAGCAGCTTGGACAGGGTCGGAAACACCATATATTTT. Amino acid sequence: CASSLDRVGNTIYF.

The V and J genes are TRBV6-5 and TRBJ1-2; D ambiguous. CDR3 size: 14 residues. V shed 0 bases and J shed 2 bases, with 7 bases lying between them. The V gene's germline CDR1 is MNHEY and CDR2 SVGAGI. The CDR3 sequence: CASSYSFPNYGYTF. The CDR3 nucleotides are TGTGCCAGCAGTTACTCCTTCCCCAACTATGGCTACACCTTC.

The chain has TRBV10-3 and TRBJ2-2; D not certain. This CDR3 has 11 amino acids. Trimming pared 11 bases from V and 4 bases from J, leaving 8 bases between. Germline values: CDR1 ENHRY, CDR2 SYGVKD. The chain's CDR3 is CAQDATGELFF. In nucleotides, the CDR3 is TGTGCCCAGGATGCCACCGGGGAGCTGTTTTTT.

This chain connects TRBV11-2 to TRBJ2-3; 9 bases align to TRBD2. The CDR3 runs 16 residues. The germline CDR1 and CDR2 sequences are SGHAT and FQNNGV. The J segment lost 3 bases and the V segment lost 4 bases, leaving 8 bases of the junction unmatched. This chain's CDR3 is CASSSVSGRVTDTQYF. Written as DNA, the CDR3 is TGTGCCAGCAGCTCCGTTAGCGGGAGAGTGACAGATACGCAGTATTTT.

This chain connects TRBV5-1 to TRBJ2-7; 7 bases map to TRBD2. The CDR3 totals 16 residues. Germline CDR1 and CDR2: SGHRS and YFSETQ. The ends lost 4 bases at V and 0 bases at J; junction bases unmatched: 10. This CDR3 reads CASSLSLLAASYEQYF. The CDR3 nucleotides are TGCGCCAGCAGCCTAAGCCTTCTAGCGGCCTCCTACGAGCAGTACTTC.

This clone was observed a single time. The rearrangement uses TRBV2 and TRBJ2-1, with 8 positions matching TRBD2. The CDR3 extends over 14 amino acids. Germline CDR1 and CDR2: SNHLY and FYNNEI. The J segment lost 8 bases and the V segment lost 8 bases, leaving 11 bases of the junction unmatched. The CDR3 DNA is TGTGCCAGCTCGGGGGGGACCCCCCCCGATGAGCAGTTCTTC. It is translated as CASSGGTPPDEQFF.

This sequence joins TRBV9 and TRBJ2-1, with 8 bases matching TRBD2. Germline V lookup: CDR1 SGDLS, CDR2 YYNGEE. Losses at the gene ends were 0 bases for V and 4 bases for J; bases not matched to a gene: 6. The length of the CDR3 is 16 residues. The CDR3 nucleotides read TGTGCCAGCAGCGTAGCTGGGAGCGGGAGATACAATGAGCAGTTCTTC. Protein: CASSVAGSGRYNEQFF.

The rearrangement uses TRBV10-2 and TRBJ1-5; TRBD1 might be the D (6 bases). Trimming removed 4 bases at V and 12 bases at J, with 13 bases between. Looked up from germline, CDR1 is WSHSY and CDR2 is SAAADI. The CDR3 consists of 12 residues. This CDR3 reads CASSAAGVVQHF. DNA of the CDR3: TGCGCCAGCAGTGCGGCAGGGGTTGTCCAGCATTTT.

A single count supports this clone. The chain recombines TRBV6-8 with TRBJ2-5; TRBD1 agrees at 9 bases. Germline CDR1 MNHGY, CDR2 SAAAGT. Trimming took 4 bases from V and 5 from J; bases not matched to a gene: 11. The CDR3 extends over 16 amino acids. This CDR3 reads CASSFNRDRVQETQYF. CDR3 DNA: TGTGCCAGCAGTTTTAATAGGGACAGGGTCCAGGAGACCCAGTACTTC.

The rearrangement links TRBV6-6 to TRBJ2-6; D gene unclear. Germline-derived CDR1 and CDR2 are MNHNY and SVGAGI (reference sequence). CDR3 size: 16 residues. The V and J ends lost 0 bases and 0 bases respectively, with 6 bases between them. The CDR3, as DNA: TGTGCCAGCAGTTACTCGCTATCCTCTGGGGCCAACGTCCTGACTTTC. Translated: CASSYSLSSGANVLTF.

The genes are TRBV10-3 and TRBJ2-2, with TRBD2 as a possible D gene (7 bases). V was cut by 6 bases and J by 3 bases, with 14 bases left in between. This CDR3 has 15 amino acids. From germline, CDR1 is ENHRY and CDR2 SYGVKD. CDR3 bases: TGTGCCATCAGCCAGCGGGACACCTACACCGGGGAGCTGTTTTTT. It yields the protein CAISQRDTYTGELFF.

The chain is built from TRBV15 and TRBJ1-1, with 12 bases aligning to TRBD1. This CDR3 comprises 15 residues. Germline-derived CDR1 and CDR2 are LNHNV and YYDKDF (reference sequence). The ends lost 8 bases at V and 0 bases at J; junction bases unmatched: 4. The CDR3 nucleotides read TGTGCCACCGGGACAGGGGGCAATCTGAACACTGAAGCTTTCTTT. Protein sequence: CATGTGGNLNTEAFF.

The rearrangement uses TRBV10-3 and TRBJ2-7, with D maybe TRBD1 (6 bases). CDR3 length: 14 amino acids. V was cut by 8 bases and J by 5 bases, with 19 bases left in between. Germline V gene sequence: CDR1 ENHRY, CDR2 SYGVKD. CDR3 in DNA: TGTGCCATCGCTGCTAGCCCAGGGGCGAACGAGCAGTACGTC. As protein: CAIAASPGANEQYV.

The CDR3 loop is CASSLGLAGARINSYNEQFF. CDR3 DNA sequence: TGCGCCAGCAGCCTCGGACTAGCGGGTGCCAGAATAAACTCCTACAATGAGCAGTTCTTC. The gene calls are TRBV5-1 and TRBJ2-1; 11 bases map to TRBD2. CDR1 is SGHRS and CDR2 is YFSETQ in the germline V gene. The CDR3 covers 20 residues. V shed 4 bases and J 0 bases; nucleotides not matched to a gene: 15.

The rearrangement uses TRBV18 and TRBJ2-7; 9 positions match TRBD2. There are 17 residues in the CDR3. Trimming took 0 bases from V and 1 from J; bases not matched to a gene: 7. The germline V gene has CDR1 KGHSH and CDR2 LQKENI. CDR3 sequence (DNA): TGTGCCAGCTCACCACCGAAGGCTAGCGGGATATCCTACGAGCAGTACTTC. Its protein product is CASSPPKASGISYEQYF.